This T cell receptor beta chain originates from a study of blood T cell repertoires in COVID-19. Looking at the study overall: COVID-19 samples, acute and convalescent, were from the United States, Italy and Spain.

Germline CDR1 SNHLY, CDR2 FYNNEI. V lost 2 bases to trimming and J lost 5 bases; unmatched junction nucleotides: 13. The CDR3 has 19 residues. In the original workflow: Reference gene primers were amplified, and this amplification served to estimate nucleated cell counts. TCRdb keeps only in-frame clones here, not all; method: immunoSEQ multiplex PCR. That table is the source of V, J and clone size, and D and trimming were worked out from the DNA. The sample has about 140,000 clones, 84% seen once. V gene TRBV2 combines with J gene TRBJ2-2; 11 bases are shared with TRBD2. This receptor was identified in a young man with COVID-19, enrolled during active disease. Sequenced material: peripheral blood. This chain's CDR3 is CASSEFRTSGRGGTGELFF. CDR3 in DNA: TGTGCCAGCAGTGAATTCAGAACTAGCGGGAGAGGAGGAACCGGGGAGCTGTTTTTT.